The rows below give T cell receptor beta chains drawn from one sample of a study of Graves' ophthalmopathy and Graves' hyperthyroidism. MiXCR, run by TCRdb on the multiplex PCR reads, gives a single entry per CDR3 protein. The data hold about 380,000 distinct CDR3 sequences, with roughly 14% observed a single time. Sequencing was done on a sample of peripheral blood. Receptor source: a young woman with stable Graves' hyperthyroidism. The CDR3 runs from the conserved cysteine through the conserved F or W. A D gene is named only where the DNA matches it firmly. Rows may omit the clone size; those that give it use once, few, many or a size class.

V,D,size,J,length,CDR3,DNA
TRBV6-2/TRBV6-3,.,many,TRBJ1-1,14,CASAPPGVNTEAFF,TGTGCCTCCGCCCCCCCAGGGGTAAATACTGAAGCTTTCTTT
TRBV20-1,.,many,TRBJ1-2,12,CSAVTQGSGYTF,TGCAGTGCTGTAACCCAGGGGAGTGGCTACACCTTC
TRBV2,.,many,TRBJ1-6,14,CASSRGDPNSPLHF,TGTGCCAGCAGCCGGGGGGACCCAAATTCACCCCTCCACTTT
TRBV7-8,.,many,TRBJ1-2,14,CASSLDSFNYGYTF,TGTGCCAGCAGCTTAGACAGCTTTAACTATGGCTACACCTTC
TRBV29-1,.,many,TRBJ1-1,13,CSVEGSGFTEAFF,TGCAGCGTTGAGGGGTCGGGGTTCACTGAAGCTTTCTTT
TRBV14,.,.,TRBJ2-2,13,CASSRGLTGELFF,TGTGCCAGCAGTCGTGGATTGACCGGGGAGCTGTTTTTT
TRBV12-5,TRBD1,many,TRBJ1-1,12,CASRSGGGEAFF,TGTGCTAGCCGCTCAGGGGGCGGTGAAGCTTTCTTT
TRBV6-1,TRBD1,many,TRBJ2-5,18,CASSEARGGQSHQETQYF,TGTGCCAGCAGTGAAGCGCGAGGGGGCCAGTCGCACCAAGAGACCCAGTACTTC
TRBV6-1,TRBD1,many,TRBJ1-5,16,CASSGDRGRGDQPQHF,TGTGCCAGCAGTGGGGACAGGGGGCGAGGAGATCAGCCCCAGCATTTT
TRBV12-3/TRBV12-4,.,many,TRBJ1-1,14,CASSLNQGLTEAFF,TGTGCCAGCAGTTTGAATCAGGGGCTCACTGAAGCTTTCTTT
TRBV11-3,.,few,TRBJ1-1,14,CASSLAGAPRGAFF,TGTGCCAGCAGCTTAGCGGGGGCGCCTCGGGGAGCTTTCTTT
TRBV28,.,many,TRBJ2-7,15,CASSLGPGMGYEQYF,TGTGCCAGCAGTTTGGGGCCGGGGATGGGCTACGAGCAGTACTTC
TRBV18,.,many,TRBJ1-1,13,CASSPPSDTEAFF,TGTGCCAGCTCACCCCCCTCCGACACTGAAGCTTTCTTT
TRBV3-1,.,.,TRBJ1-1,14,CASSQVFSEAEAFF,TGTGCCAGCAGCCAAGTATTTTCAGAGGCTGAAGCTTTCTTT
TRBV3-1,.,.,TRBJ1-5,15,CASSQDPEGRQPQHF,TGTGCCAGCAGCCAAGATCCCGAGGGGCGTCAGCCCCAGCATTTT
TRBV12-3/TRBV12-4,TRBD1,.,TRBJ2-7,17,CASSLMSRTGNSYEQYF,TGTGCCAGCAGTTTGATGTCCCGGACAGGGAATTCCTACGAGCAGTACTTC
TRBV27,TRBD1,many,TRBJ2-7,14,CASRNQGVSYEQYF,TGTGCCAGCAGAAACCAGGGGGTCTCCTACGAGCAGTACTTC
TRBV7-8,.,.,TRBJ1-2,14,CASSLAGPGAGYTF,TGTGCCAGCAGCTTAGCGGGACCGGGGGCTGGCTACACCTTC
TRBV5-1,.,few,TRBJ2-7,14,CASSRDWGAYEQYF,TGCGCCAGCAGCCGGGACTGGGGAGCCTACGAGCAGTACTTC
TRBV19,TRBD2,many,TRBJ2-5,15,CASSASRTSQETQYF,TGTGCCAGTAGTGCCTCCCGGACTAGCCAAGAGACCCAGTACTTC
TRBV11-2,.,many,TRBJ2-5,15,CASSLEWAAQETQYF,TGTGCCAGCAGCTTAGAGTGGGCAGCCCAAGAGACCCAGTACTTC
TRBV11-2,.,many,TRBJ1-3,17,CASSSLRRQQPGNTIYF,TGTGCCAGCAGCTCCCTTCGACGACAGCAACCCGGAAACACCATATATTTT
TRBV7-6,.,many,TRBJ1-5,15,CASSLSIGGLQAQHF,TGTGCCAGCAGCCTTAGTATTGGGGGGTTACAGGCCCAGCATTTT
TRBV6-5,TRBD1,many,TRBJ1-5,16,CASSTTGVGVNQPQHF,TGTGCCAGCAGTACGACAGGGGTCGGAGTTAATCAGCCCCAGCATTTT
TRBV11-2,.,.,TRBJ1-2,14,CASSLHRVTYGYTF,TGTGCCAGCAGCTTGCACAGGGTCACCTATGGCTACACCTTC
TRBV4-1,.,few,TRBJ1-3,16,CASSHPSGDSGNTIYF,TGCGCCAGCAGCCACCCAAGCGGAGATTCTGGAAACACCATATATTTT
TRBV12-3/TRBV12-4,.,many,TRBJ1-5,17,CASSLAFWAGGNQPQHF,TGTGCCAGCAGTTTAGCGTTTTGGGCTGGGGGCAATCAGCCCCAGCATTTT
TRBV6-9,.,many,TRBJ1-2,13,CASSYESVDGYIF,TGTGCCAGCAGTTACGAATCTGTGGATGGCTACATCTTC
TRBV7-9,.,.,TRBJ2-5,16,CASSLISRGPQETQYF,TGTGCCAGCAGCCTGATATCTCGGGGACCACAAGAGACCCAGTACTTC
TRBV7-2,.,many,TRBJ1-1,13,CASSALLFTEAFF,TGTGCCAGCAGCGCCCTCCTGTTCACTGAAGCTTTCTTT
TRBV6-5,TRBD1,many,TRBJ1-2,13,CASSWGQSWGYTF,TGTGCCAGCAGTTGGGGACAGTCGTGGGGCTACACCTTC
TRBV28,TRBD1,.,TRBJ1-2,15,CASKGGGVSPYGYTF,TGTGCCAGCAAAGGAGGGGGCGTCTCTCCCTATGGCTACACCTTC
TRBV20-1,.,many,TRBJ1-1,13,CSAEGHLVTEAFF,TGCAGTGCTGAGGGACATTTAGTGACTGAAGCTTTCTTT
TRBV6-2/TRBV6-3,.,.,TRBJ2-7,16,CASSYSFPGQGYEQYF,TGTGCCAGCAGTTACTCGTTTCCGGGACAAGGCTACGAGCAGTACTTC
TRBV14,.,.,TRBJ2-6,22,CASSPGVGMTNLIGSGANVLTF,TGTGCCAGCAGCCCAGGGGTTGGTATGACAAACCTAATTGGCTCTGGGGCCAACGTCCTGACTTTC
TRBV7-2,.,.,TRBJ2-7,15,CASSLNDGSSYEQYF,TGTGCCAGCAGCTTAAACGACGGAAGCTCCTACGAGCAGTACTTC
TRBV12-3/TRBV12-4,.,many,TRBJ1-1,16,CASSFSSRRRDTEAFF,TGTGCCAGCAGTTTTTCGAGTAGACGGAGGGACACTGAAGCTTTCTTT
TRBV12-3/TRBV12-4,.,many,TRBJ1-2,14,CASSPPRWLYGYTF,TGTGCCAGCAGCCCGCCCAGGTGGCTCTATGGCTACACCTTC
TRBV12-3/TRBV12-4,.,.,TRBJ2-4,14,CASSIGPQGNIKYF,TGTGCCAGCAGTATAGGGCCCCAAGGGAACATTAAGTACTTC
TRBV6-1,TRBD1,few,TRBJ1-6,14,CATQGVQLNSPLHF,TGTGCCACCCAGGGGGTCCAGCTTAATTCACCCCTCCACTTT
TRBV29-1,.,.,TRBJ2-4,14,CSVWGSKAKNIKYF,TGCAGCGTTTGGGGAAGTAAAGCCAAAAACATTAAGTACTTC
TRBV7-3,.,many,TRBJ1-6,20,CASSLNWIPIHSSYNSPLHF,TGTGCCAGCAGCTTAAACTGGATCCCCATCCACAGCTCCTATAATTCACCCCTCCACTTT
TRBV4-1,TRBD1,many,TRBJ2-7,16,CASSQGPGQNSYEQYF,TGCGCCAGCAGCCAAGGGCCGGGACAGAACTCCTACGAGCAGTACTTC
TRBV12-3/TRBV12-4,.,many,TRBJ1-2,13,CASTLRTEYGYTF,TGTGCCAGCACCCTCCGGACAGAGTATGGCTACACCTTC
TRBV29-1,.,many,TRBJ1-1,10,CRPCGTEAFF,TGCAGACCTTGTGGCACTGAAGCTTTCTTT
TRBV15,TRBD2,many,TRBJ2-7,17,CATSRATGLAGAYEQYF,TGTGCCACCAGCAGGGCGACGGGACTAGCGGGGGCCTACGAGCAGTACTTC
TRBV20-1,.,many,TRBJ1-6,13,CSAGPGPDSPLHF,TGCAGTGCTGGACCAGGCCCGGATTCACCCCTCCACTTT
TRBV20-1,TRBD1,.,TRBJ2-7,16,CSARNPRDRGTYEQYF,TGCAGTGCTAGAAACCCCCGGGACAGGGGGACCTACGAGCAGTACTTC
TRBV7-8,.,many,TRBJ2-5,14,CASSLLGLQETQYF,TGTGCCAGCAGCTTACTGGGACTTCAAGAGACCCAGTACTTC
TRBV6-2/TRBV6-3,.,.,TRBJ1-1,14,CASSDPGGNTEAFF,TGTGCCAGCAGTGATCCGGGGGGTAACACTGAAGCTTTCTTT
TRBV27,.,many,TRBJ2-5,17,CASSSHFDPRPQETQYF,TGTGCCAGCAGTTCACACTTCGACCCCCGCCCCCAAGAGACCCAGTACTTC
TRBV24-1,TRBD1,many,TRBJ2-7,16,CATSDPDRAGTYEQYF,TGTGCCACCAGTGATCCGGACAGGGCAGGGACCTACGAGCAGTACTTC